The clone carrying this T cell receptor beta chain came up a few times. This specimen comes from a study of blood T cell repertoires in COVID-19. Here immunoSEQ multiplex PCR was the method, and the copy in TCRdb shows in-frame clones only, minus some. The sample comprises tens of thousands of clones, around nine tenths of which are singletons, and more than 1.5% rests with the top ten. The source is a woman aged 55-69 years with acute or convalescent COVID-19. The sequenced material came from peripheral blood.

The CDR3 DNA is TGTGCCAGCAGCTTAGGTGGGACAGATCAAGAGACCCAGTACTTC. The encoded protein is CASSLGGTDQETQYF. V usage is TRBV7-6 and J usage is TRBJ2-5, with TRBD1 identical over 7 bases. The V segment lost 1 base and the J segment 2 bases; nucleotides outside the gene matches: 4. Germline lookup yields CDR1 SGHVS and CDR2 FNYEAQ. The CDR3 spans 15 residues.